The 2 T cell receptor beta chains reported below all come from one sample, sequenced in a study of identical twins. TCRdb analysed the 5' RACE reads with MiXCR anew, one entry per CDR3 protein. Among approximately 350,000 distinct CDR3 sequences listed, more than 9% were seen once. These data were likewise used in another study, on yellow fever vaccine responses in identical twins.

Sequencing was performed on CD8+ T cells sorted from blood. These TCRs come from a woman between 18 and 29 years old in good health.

This CDR3 is CASSQEPGQETGELFF. CDR3 nucleotides: TGTGCCAGCAGCCAAGAACCGGGACAGGAAACCGGGGAGCTGTTTTTT. This sequence joins TRBV4-2 and TRBJ2-2, with 8 bases fitting TRBD1. Germline V gene lookup returns CDR1 LGHNA and CDR2 YNFKEQ. The CDR3 consists of 16 residues. V trimming: 0 bases; J trimming: 5 bases; junction bases outside the gene matches: 5.

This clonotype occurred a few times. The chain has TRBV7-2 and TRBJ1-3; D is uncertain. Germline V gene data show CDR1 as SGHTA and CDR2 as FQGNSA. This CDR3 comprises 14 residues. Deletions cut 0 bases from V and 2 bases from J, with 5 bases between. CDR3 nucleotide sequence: TGTGCCAGCAGCTTAGCCGGGACTGGAAACACCATATATTTT. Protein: CASSLAGTGNTIYF.